At least ten counts were recorded for the clone carrying this TCR beta chain. Its specificity is unknown. Every diagnosis used clinical symptoms, serum thyroxine and TRAb, thyroid ultrasound and orbital computed tomography. There were TCR beta CDR3 regions amplified from RNA transcripts. The HTBI primer set was used in a first-round RT-PCR of the TCR CDR3. From the multiplex PCR reads, TCRdb called clonotypes with MiXCR, one entry per CDR3 protein. This sample carries 750,000 to 900,000 distinct CDR3 sequences, 35% to 40% of them seen once, and the ten largest clones take 7% to 10%. The CDR3 runs 11 residues. The germline gives CDR1 DFQATT, CDR2 SNEGSKA (reference sequence). With 0 bases removed from V and 10 bases from J, the gap between germline ends came to 9 bases. The data derive from a study of T cells in Graves' hyperthyroidism and ophthalmopathy. The overall study: Blood from the periphery was taken at initial diagnosis, before any treatment. Study-wide results and caveats: Most thyroid-expanded clonotypes above 0.001 were also found in blood.

This receptor was obtained from a man between 18 and 29 years old with Graves' hyperthyroidism. The genes are TRBV20-1 and TRBJ2-5; no clear D. The sample was blood. The CDR3 nucleotides read TGCAGTGCTAGAGATGAACTTCACCAGTACTTC. It specifies CSARDELHQYF.